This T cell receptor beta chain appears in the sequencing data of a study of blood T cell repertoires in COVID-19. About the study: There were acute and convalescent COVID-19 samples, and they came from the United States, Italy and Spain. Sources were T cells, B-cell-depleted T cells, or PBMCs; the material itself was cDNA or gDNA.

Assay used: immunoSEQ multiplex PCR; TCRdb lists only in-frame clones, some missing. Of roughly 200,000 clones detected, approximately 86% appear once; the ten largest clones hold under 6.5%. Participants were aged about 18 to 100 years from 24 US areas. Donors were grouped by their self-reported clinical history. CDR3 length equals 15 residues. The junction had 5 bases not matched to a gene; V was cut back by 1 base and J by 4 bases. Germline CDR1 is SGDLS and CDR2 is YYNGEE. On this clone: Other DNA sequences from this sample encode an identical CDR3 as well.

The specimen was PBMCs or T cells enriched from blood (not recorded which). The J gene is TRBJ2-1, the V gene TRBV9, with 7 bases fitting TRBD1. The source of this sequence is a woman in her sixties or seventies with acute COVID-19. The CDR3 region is CASSVSGTDYNEQFF. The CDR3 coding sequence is TGTGCCAGCAGCGTATCTGGGACAGATTACAATGAGCAGTTCTTC.